The clone carrying this T cell receptor beta chain was found a few times. The antigen is undetermined. Cultured CD4+ T cells had their DNA profiled by the Oncomine TCR Beta short-read assay. TCRdb re-analysed the PCR reads in MiXCR, keeping a single row per CDR3 protein. Found here are 4,000 or so distinct CDR3 sequences, 38% of them singletons; the top ten hold 40% to 45%. The CDR3 extends over 12 amino acids. V lost 6 bases and J lost 9; bases outside the gene matches: 6. Germline lookup yields CDR1 MNHNS and CDR2 SASEGT. The sample's treatment: approximately 9-day PBMC culture with coronavirus spike peptide pools or control peptides (ViraFEST assay). Ahead of the COVID-19 pandemic (2011-2018), the CD4+ T cells of the unexposed donor were collected. Alongside about 9.9 IU/ml IL-2 and roughly 10 ug/ml peptide pools, PBMCs were cultured at about 2.2 million per well. These data come from a study of vaccination and CD4 T cells after COVID-19. Overall study context: Each person enrolled got two BNT162b2 or mRNA-1273 vaccine doses. The stimulating agents, overlapping spike peptides, came from SARS-CoV-2, HCoV-NL63, HCoV-OC43 and HCoV-229E.

Source material: CD4+ T cells from blood, cultured in vitro. This receptor was identified in a human donor in good health. This chain joins TRBV6-1 and TRBJ1-1; TRBD1 matches at 8 bases. The CDR3 nucleotides read TGTGCCAGCAGCCCAAGGACAGGGAAAGCTTTCTTT. Translating it yields CASSPRTGKAFF.